The rows below give T cell receptor beta chains drawn from one sample of a study of CD8 T cells in ankylosing spondylitis. TCRdb analysed the 5' RACE reads with MiXCR anew, one entry per CDR3 protein. The table lists 240,000 or so distinct CDR3 sequences, around 7.8% of them singletons. The sequenced sample was blood, either unsorted or a sorted T cell fraction (not recorded which). These receptors were collected from a male donor with ankylosing spondylitis or in good health (not recorded which). The CDR3 runs from the conserved cysteine through the conserved F or W. The D gene is left open where the match is weak. Clone size is stated in some rows and not others, as once, few, many or a class when expanded.

j_call	v_call	d_call	clone_size	cdr3_nt	cdr3_aa
TRBJ2-1	TRBV6-4	TRBD2	many	TGTGCCAGCAGTCTGACTAGCGGGGGGAACAATGAGCAGTTCTTC	CASSLTSGGNNEQFF
TRBJ2-5	TRBV7-7	TRBD2	many	TGTGCTAGCAGCTTTTCCCTAGCGGGAGTGGGAGAGACCCAGTACTTC	CASSFSLAGVGETQYF
TRBJ2-3	TRBV10-3	TRBD1	few	TGTGCCATCAGTACCGGGACAGTGAGCACAGATACGCAGTATTTT	CAISTGTVSTDTQYF
TRBJ1-1	TRBV10-3	.	many	TGTGCCATCAGTGTTGACGGATTGAACACTGAAGCTTTCTTT	CAISVDGLNTEAFF
TRBJ1-4	TRBV3-1	TRBD1	many	TGTGCCAGCAGCCACCCGGGACAGATTACAACTAATGAAAAACTGTTTTTT	CASSHPGQITTNEKLFF
TRBJ2-7	TRBV6-2/TRBV6-3	.	many	TGTGCCAGCAGTTTAATGGCGGGCGAGCAGTACTTC	CASSLMAGEQYF
TRBJ2-7	TRBV12-3/TRBV12-4	TRBD2	many	TGTGCCAGCAGTTTTCGGGGAAGGGGACTAGCGGTACCCTACGAGCAGTACTTC	CASSFRGRGLAVPYEQYF
TRBJ2-1	TRBV12-3/TRBV12-4	TRBD2	many	TGTGCCAGCAGTTTTTATACTAGCGGGAGTCGGAGTCATGGCAATGAGCAGTTCTTC	CASSFYTSGSRSHGNEQFF
TRBJ2-1	TRBV20-1	TRBD2	many	TGCAGTGCGGCTAGCGGGAGGACCTCCAGCTCCTACAATGAGCAGTTCTTC	CSAASGRTSSSYNEQFF
TRBJ2-3	TRBV4-3	TRBD2	.	TGCGCCAGCAGCCAAGACACTAGCGGGAAGGGCACAGATACGCAGTATTTT	CASSQDTSGKGTDTQYF
TRBJ1-1	TRBV20-1	.	many	TGCAGTGCTCCCACAGGGTTGGGGAACACTGAAGCTTTCTTT	CSAPTGLGNTEAFF
TRBJ2-7	TRBV7-3	.	few	TGTGCCAGTTTCTACGAGCAGTACTTC	CASFYEQYF
TRBJ1-4	TRBV29-1	TRBD1	many	TGCAGCGTTTCGGACAGGGGGGCGGCTAATGAAAAACTGTTTTTT	CSVSDRGAANEKLFF
TRBJ2-1	TRBV11-2	TRBD1	.	TGTGCCAGCAGCTACGGGACAGGTGGTGAGCAGTTCTTC	CASSYGTGGEQFF
TRBJ2-2	TRBV5-4	.	many	TGTGCCAGCAGCTTGCAACTAGCCTCTTACACCGGGGAGCTGTTTTTT	CASSLQLASYTGELFF
TRBJ2-2	TRBV7-9	.	.	TGTGCCAGCAGCTTTGTGGGCACCGGGGAGCTGTTTTTT	CASSFVGTGELFF
TRBJ2-1	TRBV30	.	few	TGTGCCTGGAGTGCTCCCTCTGAGCAGTTCTTC	CAWSAPSEQFF
TRBJ2-3	TRBV6-4	TRBD1	many	TGTGCCAGCAGTGCTGGGACAGGCACAGATACGCAGTATTTT	CASSAGTGTDTQYF
TRBJ1-6	TRBV15	.	few	TGTGCCACCAGAGGCTTTGGGGGAAAGAATTCACCCCTCCACTTT	CATRGFGGKNSPLHF
TRBJ2-3	TRBV29-1	.	many	TGCAGCTCCCGGGATAGCGGCACAGATACGCAGTATTTT	CSSRDSGTDTQYF
TRBJ1-1	TRBV20-1	.	.	TGCAGTGCTTGGTTACTGGTGAACACTGAAGCTTTCTTT	CSAWLLVNTEAFF
TRBJ2-7	TRBV11-2	.	.	TGTGCCAGCAGCTCGGACATCTACGAGCAGTACTTC	CASSSDIYEQYF
TRBJ2-5	TRBV20-1	TRBD2	few	TGCAGTGCTCGACTAGCGGGGGGGCTAGAGACCCAGTACTTC	CSARLAGGLETQYF
TRBJ2-1	TRBV7-6	TRBD2	.	TGTGCCAGCAGCTATAGCGGGGGGGCCTCGGATGAGCAGTTCTTC	CASSYSGGASDEQFF
TRBJ2-5	TRBV7-6	TRBD1	many	TGTGCCAGCAGCCCCGGGACAGAAGAGACCCAGTACTTC	CASSPGTEETQYF
TRBJ2-5	TRBV12-3/TRBV12-4	TRBD2	many	TGTGCCAGCAGTTGGGGGACTAGCGGGGGCCAAGAGACCCAGTACTTC	CASSWGTSGGQETQYF
TRBJ1-1	TRBV30	.	few	TGTGCCTGGAGTGGACGGCCAGGACCGAACACTGAAGCTTTCTTT	CAWSGRPGPNTEAFF
TRBJ1-5	TRBV16	TRBD1	many	TGTGCCAGCAGCCAGTCGGGGACAGCAAATCAGCCCCAGCATTTT	CASSQSGTANQPQHF
TRBJ2-5	TRBV25-1	.	.	TGTGCCAGCCAGGTCGGTGGGGAGCAGTACTTC	CASQVGGEQYF
TRBJ1-1	TRBV21-1	.	.	TGTGCCAGCAGCCCACAGGGGGCTAGGGTCCAAGCTTTCTTT	CASSPQGARVQAFF
TRBJ2-5	TRBV5-1	.	many	TGCGCCAGCAGCATCCGGACAGCACAAGAGACCCAGTACTTC	CASSIRTAQETQYF
TRBJ2-1	TRBV12-3/TRBV12-4	.	many	TGTGCCAGCAGACGACGGGGAGTCGGCGATGAGCAGTTCTTC	CASRRRGVGDEQFF
TRBJ1-1	TRBV21-1	.	many	TGTGCCAGCAGCGGGGCGGTGAACACTGAAGCTTTCTTT	CASSGAVNTEAFF
TRBJ2-7	TRBV20-1	TRBD2	many	TGCAGTGCTACCGGGACTAGCGTCTACGAGCAGTACTTC	CSATGTSVYEQYF
TRBJ1-2	TRBV3-1	.	many	TGTGCCAGCAGCCAATCCTCCGACAGGCACTATGGCTACACCTTC	CASSQSSDRHYGYTF
TRBJ1-1	TRBV6-5	.	many	TGTGCCAGCAGTTCCGGGGCAGTGACGAACACTGAAGCTTTCTTT	CASSSGAVTNTEAFF